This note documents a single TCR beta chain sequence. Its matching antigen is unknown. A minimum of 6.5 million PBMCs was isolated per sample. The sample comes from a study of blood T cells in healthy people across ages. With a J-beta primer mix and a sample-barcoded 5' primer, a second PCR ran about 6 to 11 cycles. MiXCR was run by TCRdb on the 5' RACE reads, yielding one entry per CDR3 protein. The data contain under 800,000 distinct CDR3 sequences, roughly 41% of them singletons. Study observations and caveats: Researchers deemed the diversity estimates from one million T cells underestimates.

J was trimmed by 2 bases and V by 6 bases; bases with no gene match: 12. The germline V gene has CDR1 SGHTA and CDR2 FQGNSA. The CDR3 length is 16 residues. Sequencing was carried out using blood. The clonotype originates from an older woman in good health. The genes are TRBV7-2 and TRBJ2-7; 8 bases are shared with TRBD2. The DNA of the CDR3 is TGTGCCAGCAGTCCCCTGAGACGGGAGGGGACCTACGAGCAGTACTTC. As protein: CASSPLRREGTYEQYF.